The 30 T cell receptor beta chains presented below share a single source sample, sequenced in a study of T cells in Graves' hyperthyroidism and ophthalmopathy. Regions amplified from RNA transcripts were the TCR beta CDR3 regions. First-round RT-PCR targeting the TCR CDR3 was performed with the HTBI primer set. MiXCR, run by TCRdb on the multiplex PCR reads, gives a single entry per CDR3 protein. The table has fewer than 500,000 distinct CDR3 sequences, roughly 15% seen once; the top ten hold roughly 21%. What was sequenced was blood. The receptor source for this set is a woman aged 30 to 39 with Graves' ophthalmopathy.

This clonotype was found a few times. This chain connects TRBV4-1 to TRBJ1-6; 9 nucleotides align to TRBD1. The CDR3 spans 14 residues. Germline trimming cut 4 bases from V and 7 bases from J; bases unmatched to any gene: 2. Germline lookup yields CDR1 MGHRA and CDR2 YSYEKL. CDR3 sequence reads: CASSRTGGNSPLHF. CDR3 in DNA: TGCGCCAGCAGCCGTACAGGGGGCAATTCACCCCTCCACTTT.

This clonotype was observed a few times. CDR3 coding DNA: TGTGCCAGCACGACGGAGGGCCCAATAAACTATGGCTACACCTTC. It yields the protein CASTTEGPINYGYTF. The V and J genes are TRBV2 and TRBJ1-2; no clear D. The CDR3 covers 15 residues. CDR1 is SNHLY and CDR2 is FYNNEI in the germline V gene. Trimming left V 7 bases short and J 2 bases short, with 17 bases between.

At least ten counts were recorded for this clonotype. The chain links TRBV7-3 to TRBJ1-1; 8 bases are shared with TRBD1. Germline V gene lookup returns CDR1 SGHTA and CDR2 FQGTGA. Trimming at V came to 5 bases and at J to 4 bases, leaving 6 bases not matched to a gene. The length of the CDR3 is 14 residues. CDR3 in amino acids: CASSRTGGFTEAFF. The DNA of the CDR3 is TGTGCCAGCAGCCGCACAGGGGGTTTCACTGAAGCTTTCTTT.

With respect to this clonotype: One end of the junction varies from germline; a read error may be responsible. The rearrangement links TRBV6-9 to TRBJ1-1; the D is unclear. CDR1 is MNHGY and CDR2 is SVAAGI in the germline V gene. The CDR3 has 13 residues. CDR3 DNA: TGTGTCAGCAGTTTCCGGTGGGGCACTGAAGCTTTCTTT. Translating it yields CVSSFRWGTEAFF.

This clonotype has just a few counts. This chain uses TRBV4-1 with TRBJ2-4; TRBD2 matches 15 bases. This CDR3 comprises 18 residues. V dropped 4 bases and J dropped 0; count of bases not matched to a gene: 4. CDR1 and CDR2 (germline): MGHRA, YSYEKL. DNA of the CDR3: TGCGCCAGCAGCCCGGGACTAGCGGGGGGATTAGCCAAAAACATTCAGTACTTC. As protein: CASSPGLAGGLAKNIQYF.

This clonotype was recorded at least ten times. The chain carries TRBV7-9 and TRBJ2-3; D possibly uses TRBD1 or TRBD2 (5 bases each). CDR1 is SEHNR, CDR2 FQNEAQ, per germline (reference sequence). This CDR3 spans 18 amino acids. The V gene lost 4 bases and the J gene lost 0 bases, with 20 bases spanning the gap. CDR3 residues: CASSSGGLRGASTDTQYF. CDR3 sequence (DNA): TGTGCCAGCAGCTCCGGCGGGTTGAGGGGCGCGAGCACAGATACGCAGTATTTT.

About this clonotype: Given a much more abundant clone one base away, this may be a read error. The V gene is TRBV20-1, the J gene TRBJ1-5; maybe TRBD1 (6 bases). V was pared by 2 bases and J by 6 bases, with 11 bases between. The CDR3 runs to 13 residues. Germline CDR1 is DFQATT and CDR2 is SNEGSKA (reference sequence). The CDR3 DNA follows: TGCAGTGCTAGACAGGGGTCCGGTCAGCCCCAGCATTTT. Amino acid sequence: CSARQGSGQPQHF.

The table lists this clonotype with many counts. The gene calls are TRBV11-2 and TRBJ1-6; D unresolved. Between the trimmed V and J ends, which lost 5 bases and 7 bases, there was a span of 6 bases. Germline values: CDR1 SGHAT, CDR2 FQNNGV. This CDR3 comprises 12 residues. CDR3 in DNA: TGTGCCAGCAGCGACCAGAATTCACCCCTCCACTTT. Its translation: CASSDQNSPLHF.

This clonotype was counted at least ten times. The CDR3 nucleotides are TGTGCCAGCAGCCCAGAGAATACGCGCGGGGGATACTACAATGAGCAGTTCTTC. Protein: CASSPENTRGGYYNEQFF. This chain links TRBV13 with TRBJ2-1; 7 nucleotides line up with TRBD2. Trimming removed 5 bases from V and 3 bases from J; junction bases left unmatched: 16. Germline assignment: CDR1 PRHDT and CDR2 FYEKMQ (reference sequence). CDR3 size: 18 residues.

This clonotype was observed a handful of times. This chain uses TRBV6-2 or TRBV6-3 with TRBJ1-2, with 9 bases fitting TRBD1. Germline CDR1 is MNHEY and CDR2 is SVGEGT. V lost 0 bases and J lost 4; bases outside the gene matches: 3. This CDR3 has 15 residues. The CDR3 reads CASSYSGQGGYGYTF. CDR3 coding DNA: TGTGCCAGCAGTTACTCGGGACAGGGTGGCTATGGCTACACCTTC.

This clonotype has a count of ten or more. The chain has TRBV7-9 and TRBJ2-1; the match to TRBD2 covers 8 bases. Germline trimming cut 8 bases from V and 6 bases from J; bases unmatched to any gene: 12. There are 15 residues in the CDR3. Germline V gene lookup returns CDR1 SEHNR and CDR2 FQNEAQ (reference sequence). The DNA for the CDR3 is TGTGCCAGCCGCGGGGAGCGGGGGAGGAGCAATGAGCAGTTCTTC. Its protein product is CASRGERGRSNEQFF.

This clonotype was observed at least ten times. This rearrangement joins TRBV29-1 to TRBJ2-4; 8 bases match TRBD1. Germline V CDR1 and CDR2: SQVTM, ANQGSEA. V was clipped by 4 bases and J by 1 base; unmatched bases: 9. CDR3 size: 16 residues. Here the CDR3 reads CSVVGQGAVAKNIQYF. The CDR3 coding sequence is TGCAGCGTTGTTGGGCAGGGGGCAGTCGCCAAAAACATTCAGTACTTC.

The table lists this clonotype with many counts. This chain connects TRBV2 to TRBJ2-7; no clear D gene. Looked up from germline, CDR1 is SNHLY and CDR2 is FYNNEI. The CDR3 has 13 residues. Deletions cut 3 bases from V and 5 bases from J, with 11 bases between. The CDR3 here is CASSEYPPHEQYF. The DNA for the CDR3 is TGTGCCAGCAGTGAGTATCCCCCCCACGAGCAGTACTTC.

This chain links TRBV5-1 with TRBJ1-2; the D gene is possibly TRBD1 (6 bases). This CDR3 is 16 amino acids long. The V end was cut by 3 bases, the J end by 6 bases, with 21 bases between. Per germline, CDR1 SGHRS and CDR2 YFSETQ. CDR3 residues: CASSSNGARGAHGYTF. CDR3 DNA: TGCGCCAGCAGCTCAAATGGGGCGAGGGGGGCCCATGGCTACACCTTC. Full variable domain (remainder filled in from reference TRBV5-1 and TRBJ1-2): KAGVTQTPRYLIKTRGQQVTLSCSPISGHRSVSWYQQTPGQGLQFLFEYFSETQRNKGNFPGRFSGRQFSNSRSEMNVSTLELGDSALYLCASSSNGARGAHGYTFGSGTRLTVV.

This clonotype occurred many times. The chain uses TRBV28 and TRBJ2-7; 7 bases are shared with TRBD1. The CDR3 length is 16 residues. Germline V CDR1 and CDR2: MDHEN, SYDVKM. V was clipped by 2 bases and J by 5 bases; unmatched bases: 12. The CDR3 reads CASSLRQGDLSHEQYF. Here the CDR3 DNA reads TGTGCCAGCAGTTTACGCCAGGGGGATCTTAGTCACGAGCAGTACTTC.

This clonotype was counted at least ten times. The chain combines TRBV15 with TRBJ2-5, with unresolved D. Trimming left V 3 bases short and J 2 bases short, with 13 bases between. The CDR3 contains 15 residues. Per germline, CDR1 LNHNV and CDR2 YYDKDF (reference sequence). The DNA for the CDR3 is TGTGCCACCAGCAGGAGTGGTGGGCCACAAGAGACCCAGTACTTC. Its translation is CATSRSGGPQETQYF.

The rearrangement links TRBV9 to TRBJ2-5, with 7 bases lining up with TRBD1. The CDR3 sequence is 16 residues long. Looked up from germline, CDR1 is SGDLS and CDR2 is YYNGEE. V dropped 3 bases and J dropped 0; count of bases not matched to a gene: 8. CDR3 bases: TGTGCCAGCAGCGAGGGGACAGCGCTGTACCAAGAGACCCAGTACTTC. Amino acids: CASSEGTALYQETQYF.

This clonotype appeared a few times. The chain joins TRBV5-6 to TRBJ2-7, with 7 nucleotides matching TRBD2. Germline values: CDR1 SGHDT, CDR2 YYEEEE. The ends lost 0 bases at V and 3 bases at J; junction bases unmatched: 9. The CDR3 is made up of 16 amino acids. The CDR3 DNA sequence: TGTGCCAGCAGCTTGGGGGGAGGGCTGGCTAACTACGAGCAGTACTTC. Encoded protein: CASSLGGGLANYEQYF.

This chain uses TRBV6-4 with TRBJ2-3, with 9 bases identical to TRBD1. V shed 10 bases, J shed 5 bases, and the junction held 7 bases outside the gene matches. In germline, CDR1 is MRHNA, CDR2 SNTAGT. The CDR3 has 13 amino acids. The CDR3 DNA reads TGTGCCAACGGGACAGGGTCCGGAGATACGCAGTATTTT. Translating it yields CANGTGSGDTQYF.

This clonotype has a count of ten or more. The CDR3 protein is CASSLHSQETQYF. CDR3 bases: TGTGCCAGCAGTTTACACTCCCAAGAGACCCAGTACTTC. The chain links TRBV12-3 or TRBV12-4 to TRBJ2-5; D unresolved. Trimming removed 2 bases at V and 1 base at J, with 5 bases between. The CDR3 sequence is 13 residues long.

CDR3 coding DNA: TGTGCCAGTACCCCGACCCCTATTACCTACGTAAATGAGCAGTTCTTC. It encodes CASTPTPITYVNEQFF. The J gene is TRBJ2-1, the V gene TRBV19; D gene unclear. CDR3 size: 16 residues. V lost 7 bases to trimming and J lost 7 bases, with 23 bases between them. CDR1 is LNHDA, CDR2 SQIVND, per germline (reference sequence).

This clonotype was recorded many times. The rearrangement uses TRBV27 and TRBJ1-5, with 7 positions matching TRBD1. Germline values: CDR1 MNHEY, CDR2 SMNVEV (reference sequence). The V and J ends lost 4 bases and 5 bases, in that order; junction bases with no gene match: 2. The length of the CDR3 is 13 residues. In nucleotides, the CDR3 is TGTGCCAGCAGTTCCACAGGGGATCAGCCCCAGCATTTT. This codes for CASSSTGDQPQHF.

V and J are TRBV6-1 and TRBJ1-6; a weak D match, TRBD1 (6 bases). The V gene lost 6 bases and the J gene lost 7 bases, with 16 bases spanning the gap. The germline CDR1 and CDR2 sequences are MNHNS and SASEGT. The CDR3 runs 15 residues. DNA for the CDR3: TGTGCCAGCAGGGAGGACAGCCAGGGAAATTCACCCCTCCACTTT. It translates to CASREDSQGNSPLHF.

A remark on this clonotype: This may be a read error, as it is one base from a much larger clone. The CDR3 region has the DNA TGCAGCGTTGAAGAGGTGCGGGGATCCCTGGACGAGCAGTTCTTC. This gives the protein CSVEEVRGSLDEQFF. The rearrangement joins TRBV29-1 to TRBJ2-1; D perhaps matches TRBD2 (6 bases). CDR3 length equals 15 residues. The V end was cut by 0 bases, the J end by 10 bases, with 19 bases between. Germline CDR1 SQVTM, CDR2 ANQGSEA.

This clonotype came up many times. The chain recombines TRBV5-1 with TRBJ2-3, with 10 bases fitting TRBD2. The CDR3 consists of 16 residues. The V gene's germline CDR1 is SGHRS and CDR2 YFSETQ. Unmatched junction bases numbered 6, after V lost 0 bases and J lost 5 bases. CDR3 DNA sequence: TGCGCCAGCAGCTTGGCCCCGCTAGCGGGGGAAGATACGCAGTATTTT. Amino acid sequence: CASSLAPLAGEDTQYF.

The CDR3 here is CATDSGTTTDTQYF. The CDR3 bases are TGTGCCACCGATTCCGGGACTACCACAGATACGCAGTATTTT. The chain carries TRBV19 and TRBJ2-3, with 7 nucleotides matching TRBD2. Germline assignment: CDR1 LNHDA and CDR2 SQIVND (reference sequence). Germline trimming cut 10 bases from V and 2 bases from J; bases unmatched to any gene: 9. The CDR3 has 14 residues.

The table lists this clonotype with many counts. This sequence joins TRBV29-1 and TRBJ2-5, with 11 bases aligning to TRBD2. Germline values: CDR1 SQVTM, CDR2 ANQGSEA. CDR3 length: 15 residues. V lost 3 bases to trimming and J lost 5 bases; unmatched junction nucleotides: 8. CDR3 nucleotide sequence: TGCAGCGTTGAGGTACTAGCGGGGGTTCCTGAGACCCAGTACTTC. Translation gives CSVEVLAGVPETQYF.

This clonotype showed up many times. DNA for the CDR3: TGTGCCAGCAGTCCGACAGGGTTCGTTGAAAAACTGTTTTTT. Translating gives CASSPTGFVEKLFF. The chain employs TRBV28 and TRBJ1-4; 7 nucleotides match TRBD1. J was trimmed by 7 bases and V by 5 bases; bases with no gene match: 7. Germline V gives CDR1 MDHEN, CDR2 SYDVKM. CDR3 length: 14 amino acids.

This clonotype was picked up many times. J is TRBJ2-1 and V is TRBV3-1; TRBD2 agrees at 13 bases. CDR3 length: 15 residues. The V and J ends lost 2 bases and 8 bases, in that order; junction bases with no gene match: 3. Germline V gene lookup returns CDR1 LGHDT and CDR2 YNNKEL (reference sequence). CDR3 bases: TGTGCCAGCAGCCAAACTAGCGGGGGGGCGGATGAGCAGTTCTTC. This translates into CASSQTSGGADEQFF.

This clonotype was observed a few times. With a much larger clone just one base away, this may be a read error. The conserved final phenylalanine or tryptophan is absent from the CDR3, which likely points to a read error. CDR3 nucleotide sequence: TGTGCCTGGAGTGTACTTACGAACACTGAAGCTTTCCTT. This gives the protein CAWSVLTNTEAFL. The chain is built from TRBV30 and TRBJ1-1; D unresolved. CDR1 GTSNPN and CDR2 SVGIG come from the germline V gene (reference sequence). This CDR3 is 13 amino acids long. V lost 0 bases and J lost 1, with 6 bases in between.